The 17 T cell receptor beta chains presented below share a single source sample, sequenced in a study of breast tumors, draining lymph nodes, adjacent tissues. TCRdb processed the multiplex PCR reads anew with MiXCR; each CDR3 protein has one entry. The table has under 300,000 distinct CDR3 sequences, approximately 36% seen once; the top ten hold roughly 3.5%. Axillary draining lymph nodes of breast cancer patients supplied the node samples. What was sequenced was axillary lymph node tissue. These receptors came from a female donor with breast cancer. Some clones in this sample may be carry-over from other donors' samples.

Only a few counts were recorded for this clonotype. The V and J genes are TRBV30 and TRBJ2-1, with a weak D call TRBD2 (6 bases). V dropped 8 bases and J dropped 2 bases, with 13 bases sitting between them. Germline values: CDR1 GTSNPN, CDR2 SVGIG (reference sequence). There are 13 residues in the CDR3. CDR3 region: CARGGEAYNEQFF. CDR3 sequence (DNA): TGTGCCCGAGGCGGGGAAGCCTACAATGAGCAGTTCTTC. Drawing the rest from reference TRBV30 and TRBJ2-1, the complete variable domain is SQTIHQWPATLVQPVGSPLSLECTVEGTSNPNLYWYRQAAGRGLQLLFYSVGIGQISSEVPQNLSASRPQDRQFILSSKKLLLSDSGFYLCARGGEAYNEQFFGPGTRLTVL.

J is TRBJ1-1 and V is TRBV7-2; D uncertain. The CDR3 runs to 12 residues. CDR1 is SGHTA and CDR2 is FQGNSA in the germline V gene. Trimming removed 5 bases at V and 7 bases at J, with 11 bases between. The CDR3 nucleotides are TGTGCCAGCAGCGGTCGAGGGAATGAAGCTTTCTTT. It is translated as CASSGRGNEAFF.

This clonotype was seen many times. CDR3 sequence: CASSFSYRLGRDDNQPQHF. Written as DNA, the CDR3 is TGTGCCAGCAGTTTCTCCTATCGCCTCGGGAGGGATGACAATCAGCCCCAGCATTTT. The chain carries TRBV12-3 or TRBV12-4 and TRBJ1-5, with unresolved D. Trimming removed 3 bases at V and 3 bases at J, with 24 bases between. CDR3 length: 19 amino acids.

The rearrangement joins TRBV4-1 to TRBJ2-3, with 7 nucleotides matching TRBD2. The germline V gene encodes CDR1 MGHRA and CDR2 YSYEKL. The CDR3 spans 15 residues. V lost 1 base, J lost 5 bases, and 6 bases stayed unmatched. CDR3 nucleotide sequence: TGCGCCAGCAGCCAAGGCGGACTAGTTCTAGATACGCAGTATTTT. Protein: CASSQGGLVLDTQYF.

The V gene is TRBV20-1, the J gene TRBJ2-3; 13 bases align to TRBD2. This CDR3 comprises 16 residues. V trimming: 5 bases; J trimming: 2 bases; junction bases outside the gene matches: 7. CDR1 and CDR2 (germline): DFQATT, SNEGSKA (reference sequence). Here the CDR3 reads CSAGPGLAGATDTQYF. In DNA form, the CDR3 reads TGCAGTGCTGGGCCCGGACTAGCGGGGGCCACAGATACGCAGTATTTT.

This clonotype was counted ten times or more. The gene calls are TRBV5-1 and TRBJ2-5; TRBD1 aligns across 12 bases. There are 16 residues in the CDR3. V gave up 0 bases and J gave up 5 bases; unmatched junction bases: 5. Germline V gene sequence: CDR1 SGHRS, CDR2 YFSETQ. CDR3 nucleotides: TGCGCCAGCAGCTTGGGGGACAGGGGGCGGTCGGAGACCCAGTACTTC. Amino acid sequence: CASSLGDRGRSETQYF.

The chain has TRBV28 and TRBJ1-3; TRBD1 is a possible D gene (5 bases). Germline V CDR1 and CDR2: MDHEN, SYDVKM. V lost 6 bases to trimming and J lost 3 bases, with 12 bases between them. The CDR3 has 14 amino acids. Here the CDR3 reads CASSNGARGNTIYF. In DNA, the CDR3 is TGTGCCAGCAGCAACGGGGCGCGTGGAAACACCATATATTTT. Full variable domain (remainder filled in from reference TRBV28 and TRBJ1-3): DVKVTQSSRYLVKRTGEKVFLECVQDMDHENMFWYRQDPGLGLRLIYFSYDVKMKEKGDIPEGYSVSREKKERFSLILESASTNQTSMYLCASSNGARGNTIYFGEGSWLTVV.

This clonotype came up a few times. A much larger clone sits a single nucleotide away, making a read error possible. This chain's CDR3 is CASSLVRLAEETQHF. CDR3 DNA: TGTGCCAGCAGCTTAGTGCGGCTAGCGGAAGAGACCCAGCACTTC. The J gene is TRBJ2-5, the V gene TRBV7-8; 7 bases map to TRBD2. The germline CDR1 and CDR2 sequences are SGHVS and FQNEAQ. This CDR3 is 15 amino acids long.

The V gene is TRBV2, the J gene TRBJ2-2; no clear D. V was clipped by 6 bases and J by 8 bases, with 7 bases between them. The CDR3 totals 11 residues. From germline, CDR1 is SNHLY and CDR2 FYNNEI. DNA of the CDR3: TGTGCCAGCAGCGCCCGAGGGGAGCTGTTTTTT. It is translated as CASSARGELFF.

This clonotype was recorded at least ten times. The rearrangement joins TRBV2 to TRBJ2-7; possibly TRBD1 for D (5 bases). Germline V lookup: CDR1 SNHLY, CDR2 FYNNEI. The V gene lost 7 bases and the J gene lost 10 bases, with 14 bases spanning the gap. There are 11 residues in the CDR3. The CDR3 DNA follows: TGTGCCAGCAATAAGGGGAACGTACAGTACTTC. It encodes CASNKGNVQYF.

In its sample, this clonotype was seen many times. V and J are TRBV10-1 and TRBJ2-3; no firm D call. The V gene's germline CDR1 is WNHNN and CDR2 SYGVQD (reference sequence). The CDR3 is 13 amino acids. V lost 8 bases and J lost 1, with 10 bases in between. The CDR3 region has the DNA TGCGCCAGCGCGAAGTCTCGCACAGATACGCAGTATTTT. This encodes CASAKSRTDTQYF.

The table lists this clonotype with many counts. The chain combines TRBV5-8 with TRBJ2-7; unclear D gene. With 0 bases removed from V and 3 bases from J, the gap between germline ends came to 4 bases. CDR1 and CDR2 (germline): SGHTS, YDEGEE. The CDR3 runs 12 residues. CDR3 nucleotides: TGTGCCAGCAGCTTGGTTCTCTACGAGCAGTACTTC. This codes for CASSLVLYEQYF.

This clonotype was counted ten times or more. CDR3 residues: CASSQRTSGGGNEQYF. The DNA of the CDR3 is TGTGCCAGCAGCCAACGGACTAGCGGGGGGGGCAACGAGCAGTACTTC. The V call is TRBV4-2, the J call TRBJ2-7; TRBD2 aligns across 15 bases. Per germline, CDR1 LGHNA and CDR2 YNFKEQ. This CDR3 comprises 16 residues. Unmatched junction bases numbered 4, after V lost 2 bases and J lost 5 bases.

On this clonotype: The DNA is left out, because the CDR3 cannot be placed on it with certainty; the CDR3 is given as TCRdb lists it. This sequence joins TRBV10-3 and TRBJ1-2. The CDR3 is 22 residues long, counting both termini. Per germline, CDR1 ENHRY and CDR2 SYGVKD. The CDR3 sequence is CAISELASFLRAVLRAGWGISF.

The chain links TRBV19 to TRBJ1-1; D possibly corresponds to TRBD1 (5 bases). Trimming removed 3 bases at V and 8 bases at J, with 40 bases between. The germline CDR1 and CDR2 sequences are LNHDA and SQIVND (reference sequence). CDR3 size: 22 residues. CDR3 region: CASSITGSGANVLKTAGTEAFF. The CDR3 coding sequence is TGTGCCAGTAGTATTACTGGGTCTGGGGCCAACGTCCTGAAGACTGCTGGCACAGAAGCTTTCTTT.

This clonotype was seen repeatedly, ten times or more. The chain is built from TRBV11-2 and TRBJ2-7, with D possibly TRBD1 on 6 matching bases. The germline V gene has CDR1 SGHAT and CDR2 FQNNGV. The germline V and J ends were trimmed by 5 bases and 7 bases, with 18 bases remaining between them. The CDR3 has 14 amino acids. CDR3 DNA sequence: TGTGCCAGCAGCCCCGGGACATCCTTTTGGGAGCAGTACTTC. Translated, it gives CASSPGTSFWEQYF. Drawing the rest from reference TRBV11-2 and TRBJ2-7, the complete variable domain is EAGVAQSPRYKIIEKRQSVAFWCNPISGHATLYWYQQILGQGPKLLIQFQNNGVVDDSQLPKDRFSAERLKGVDSTLKIQPAKLEDSAVYLCASSPGTSFWEQYFGPGTRLTVT.

The sample holds a few counts of this clonotype. The chain has TRBV6-4 and TRBJ1-5, with a weak D call TRBD1 (5 bases). Between the trimmed V and J ends, which lost 2 bases and 1 base, there was a span of 27 bases. From germline, CDR1 is MRHNA and CDR2 SNTAGT. CDR3 size: 21 residues. The CDR3 sequence: CASSDPSGWGEDEVSNQPQHF. The CDR3 coding sequence is TGTGCCAGCAGTGACCCGAGTGGTTGGGGGGAAGATGAAGTAAGCAATCAGCCCCAGCATTTT.